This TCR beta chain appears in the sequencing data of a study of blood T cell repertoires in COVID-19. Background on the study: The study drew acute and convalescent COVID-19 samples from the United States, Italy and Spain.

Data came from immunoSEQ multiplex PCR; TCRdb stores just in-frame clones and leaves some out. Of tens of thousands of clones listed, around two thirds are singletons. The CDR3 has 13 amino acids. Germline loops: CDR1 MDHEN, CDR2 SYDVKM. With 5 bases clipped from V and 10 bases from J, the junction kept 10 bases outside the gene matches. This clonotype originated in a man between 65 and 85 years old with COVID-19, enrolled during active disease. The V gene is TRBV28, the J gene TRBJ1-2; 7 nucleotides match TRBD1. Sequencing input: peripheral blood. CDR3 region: CASSIRTGFDYTF. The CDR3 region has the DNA TGTGCCAGCAGTATCAGGACAGGCTTTGACTACACCTTC.